The 5 T cell receptor beta chains in this list originate from one sample, sequenced in a study of blood T cell repertoires in COVID-19. TCRdb's copy holds only in-frame clones and misses some; the assay was immunoSEQ multiplex PCR. The repertoire includes approximately 76,000 clones, around 85% of them detected once, and 6.5% to 9.5% sits in the top ten. The sequenced material came from peripheral blood. The receptors come from a man aged 25 to 40 with acute or convalescent COVID-19.

This chain joins TRBV5-1 and TRBJ1-5; D call uncertain. The ends were cut back, 0 bases at V and 5 bases at J, with 9 bases in the middle. Germline V gene data show CDR1 as SGHRS and CDR2 as YFSETQ. This CDR3 spans 14 amino acids. CDR3 sequence reads: CASSLGSGDQPQHF. The CDR3 DNA follows: TGCGCCAGCAGCTTGGGATCCGGGGATCAGCCCCAGCATTTT.

On this clone: Compared with germline, one end of the junction differs, possibly owing to a read error. CDR3 bases: TGTGCCAGCACCGCTAGCGGGATTACCCAACAGACCCAGTACTTC. This translates into CASTASGITQQTQYF. The chain is built from TRBV2 and TRBJ2-5; 9 nucleotides match TRBD2. Germline V gene sequence: CDR1 SNHLY, CDR2 FYNNEI. CDR3 size: 15 residues. Looking up the rest from reference TRBV2 and TRBJ2-5 gives the full variable domain: EPEVTQTPSHQVTQMGQEVILRCVPISNHLYFYWYRQILGQKVEFLVSFYNNEISEKSEIFDDQFSVERPDGSNFTLKIRSTKLEDSAMYFCASTASGITQQTQYFGPGTRLLVL.

The V call is TRBV5-6, the J call TRBJ1-2, with a tentative D call TRBD1 (5 bases). The CDR3 contains 14 residues. From germline, CDR1 is SGHDT and CDR2 YYEEEE. Trimming pared 1 base from V and 5 bases from J, leaving 12 bases between. CDR3 nucleotide sequence: TGTGCCAGCAGCTTGTTTGCGGGGGAGTATGGCTACACCTTC. Its translation is CASSLFAGEYGYTF. The whole variable domain, filled in from reference TRBV5-6 and TRBJ1-2, reads DAGVTQSPTHLIKTRGQQVTLRCSPKSGHDTVSWYQQALGQGPQFIFQYYEEEERQRGNFPDRFSGHQFPNYSSELNVNALLLGDSALYLCASSLFAGEYGYTFGSGTRLTVV.

The chain combines TRBV7-2 with TRBJ2-3; 13 bases match TRBD2. After removal of 7 bases from V and 8 bases from J, the junction contained 15 bases not matched to a gene. The V gene's germline CDR1 is SGHTA and CDR2 FQGNSA. The CDR3 covers 17 residues. The CDR3 DNA is TGTGCCAGCAAATACGCAGAAGGGACTAGCGGGATTAGTACGCAGTATTTT. Translating it yields CASKYAEGTSGISTQYF.

Of note for this clone: A read error may account for a junction end that differs from germline. The chain uses TRBV10-3 and TRBJ1-1; the D gene is possibly TRBD1 (5 bases). The CDR3 sequence is 11 residues long. Germline values: CDR1 ENHRY, CDR2 SYGVKD. The CDR3 spells CAISEGQGFIF. In nucleotides, the CDR3 is TGTGCCATCAGTGAGGGGCAGGGCTTTATCTTT.